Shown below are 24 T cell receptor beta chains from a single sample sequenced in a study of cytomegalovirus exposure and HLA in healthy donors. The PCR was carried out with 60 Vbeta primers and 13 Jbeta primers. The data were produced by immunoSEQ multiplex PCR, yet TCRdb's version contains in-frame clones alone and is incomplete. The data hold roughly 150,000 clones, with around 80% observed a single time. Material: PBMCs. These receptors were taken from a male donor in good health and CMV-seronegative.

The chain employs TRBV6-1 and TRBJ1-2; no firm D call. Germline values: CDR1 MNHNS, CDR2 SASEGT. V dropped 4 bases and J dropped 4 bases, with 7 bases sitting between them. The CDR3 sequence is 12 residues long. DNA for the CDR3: TGTGCCAGCAGTGGGTACGGCTATGGCTACACCTTC. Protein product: CASSGYGYGYTF.

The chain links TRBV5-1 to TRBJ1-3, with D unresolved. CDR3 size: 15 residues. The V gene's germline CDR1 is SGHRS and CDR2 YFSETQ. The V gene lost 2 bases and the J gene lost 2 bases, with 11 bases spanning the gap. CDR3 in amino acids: CASSFEPDTGNTIYF. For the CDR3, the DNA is TGCGCCAGCAGCTTCGAACCAGATACTGGAAACACCATATATTTT.

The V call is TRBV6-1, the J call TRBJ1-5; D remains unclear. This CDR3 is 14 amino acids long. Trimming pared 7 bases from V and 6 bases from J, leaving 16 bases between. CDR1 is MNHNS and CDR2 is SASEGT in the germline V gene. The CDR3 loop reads CASIKGSHGQPQHF. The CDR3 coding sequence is TGTGCCAGCATAAAAGGGAGTCATGGTCAGCCCCAGCATTTT.

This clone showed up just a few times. The CDR3 reads CASSPGTGGEQPQHF. In DNA form, the CDR3 reads TGTGCCAGCAGTCCCGGGACAGGGGGCGAACAGCCCCAGCATTTT. The J gene is TRBJ1-5, the V gene TRBV6-6; TRBD1 aligns across 12 bases. The CDR3 is 15 amino acids. Germline V lookup: CDR1 MNHNY, CDR2 SVGAGI (reference sequence). V was pared by 5 bases and J by 7 bases, with 6 bases of the junction left unmatched.

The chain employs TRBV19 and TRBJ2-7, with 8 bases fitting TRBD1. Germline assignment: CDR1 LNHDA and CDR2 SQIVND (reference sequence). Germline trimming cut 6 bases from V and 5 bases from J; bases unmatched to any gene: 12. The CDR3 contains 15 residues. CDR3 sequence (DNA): TGTGCCAGTAGGGGATGGGGGCAGGGGGCCGACGAGCAGTACTTC. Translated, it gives CASRGWGQGADEQYF.

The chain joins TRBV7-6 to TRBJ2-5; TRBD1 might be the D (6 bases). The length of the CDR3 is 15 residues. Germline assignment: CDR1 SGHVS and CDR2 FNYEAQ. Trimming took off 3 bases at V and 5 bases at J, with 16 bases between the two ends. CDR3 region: CASSLGALRGETQYF. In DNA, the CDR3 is TGTGCCAGCAGCTTGGGAGCGTTAAGGGGGGAGACCCAGTACTTC. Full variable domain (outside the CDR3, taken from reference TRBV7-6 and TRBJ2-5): GAGVSQSPRYKVTKRGQDVALRCDPISGHVSLYWYRQALGQGPEFLTYFNYEAQQDKSGLPNDRFSAERPEGSISTLTIQRTEQRDSAMYRCASSLGALRGETQYFGPGTRLLVL.

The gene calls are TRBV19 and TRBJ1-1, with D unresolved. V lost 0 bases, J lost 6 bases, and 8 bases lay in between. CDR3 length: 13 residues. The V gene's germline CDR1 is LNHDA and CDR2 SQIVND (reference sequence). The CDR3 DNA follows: TGTGCCAGTAGTATAGATGGGAGCGCTGAAGCTTTCTTT. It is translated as CASSIDGSAEAFF.

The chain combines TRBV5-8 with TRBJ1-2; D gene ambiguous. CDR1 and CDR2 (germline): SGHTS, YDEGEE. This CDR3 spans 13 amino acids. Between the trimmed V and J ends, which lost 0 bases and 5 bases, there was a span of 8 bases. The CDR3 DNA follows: TGTGCCAGCAGCTTGGATTGGGCTTATGGCTACACCTTC. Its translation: CASSLDWAYGYTF.

CDR3 amino acids: CASSYSPEQETQYF. CDR3 nucleotide sequence: TGTGCCAGCAGTTACTCGCCCGAGCAAGAGACCCAGTACTTC. This chain connects TRBV6-5 to TRBJ2-5; D call uncertain. V gave up 0 bases and J gave up 2 bases, with 7 bases separating them. This CDR3 region has 14 residues. CDR1 and CDR2 (germline): MNHEY, SVGAGI.

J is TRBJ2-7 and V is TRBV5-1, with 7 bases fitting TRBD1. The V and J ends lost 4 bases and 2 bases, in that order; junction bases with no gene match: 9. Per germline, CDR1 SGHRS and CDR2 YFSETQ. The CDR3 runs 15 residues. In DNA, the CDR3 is TGCGCCAGCAGCCCAACCGGGACAGCGGCCTACGAGCAGTACTTC. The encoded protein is CASSPTGTAAYEQYF.

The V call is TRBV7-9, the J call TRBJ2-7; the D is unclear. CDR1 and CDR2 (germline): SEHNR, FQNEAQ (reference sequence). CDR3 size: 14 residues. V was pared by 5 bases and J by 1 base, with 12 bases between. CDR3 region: CASSKDGGSYEQYF. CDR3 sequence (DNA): TGTGCCAGCAGCAAAGACGGCGGATCCTACGAGCAGTACTTC.

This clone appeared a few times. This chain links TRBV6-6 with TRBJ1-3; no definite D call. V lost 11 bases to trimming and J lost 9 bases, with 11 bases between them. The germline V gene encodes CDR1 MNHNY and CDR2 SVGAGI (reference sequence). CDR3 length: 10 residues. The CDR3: CASSDITIYF. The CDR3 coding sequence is TGTGCCTCCTCAGACATCACCATATATTTT.

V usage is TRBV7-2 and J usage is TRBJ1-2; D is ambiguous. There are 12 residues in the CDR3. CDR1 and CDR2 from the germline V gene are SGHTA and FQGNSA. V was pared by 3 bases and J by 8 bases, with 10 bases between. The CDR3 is CASSFSGSGYTF. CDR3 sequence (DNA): TGTGCCAGCAGCTTCTCAGGATCGGGCTACACCTTC.

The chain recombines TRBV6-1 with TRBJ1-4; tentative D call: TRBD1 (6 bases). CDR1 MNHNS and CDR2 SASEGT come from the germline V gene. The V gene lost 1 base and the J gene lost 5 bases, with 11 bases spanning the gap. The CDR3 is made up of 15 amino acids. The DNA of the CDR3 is TGTGCCAGCAGTGAAGGGACAGCCAACAATGAAAAACTGTTTTTT. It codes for CASSEGTANNEKLFF.

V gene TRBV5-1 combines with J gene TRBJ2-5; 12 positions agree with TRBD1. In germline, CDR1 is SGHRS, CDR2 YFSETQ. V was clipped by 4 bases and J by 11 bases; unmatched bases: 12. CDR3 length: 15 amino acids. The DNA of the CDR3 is TGCGCCAGCAGCGCCTCCGGGACAGGGGGCTCGGAGCAGTACTTC. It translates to CASSASGTGGSEQYF. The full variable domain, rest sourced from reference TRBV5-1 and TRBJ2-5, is KAGVTQTPRYLIKTRGQQVTLSCSPISGHRSVSWYQQTPGQGLQFLFEYFSETQRNKGNFPGRFSGRQFSNSRSEMNVSTLELGDSALYLCASSASGTGGSEQYFGPGTRLLVL.

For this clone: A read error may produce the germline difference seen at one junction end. CDR3 sequence reads: CASSVDSGTAIDTF. CDR3 DNA sequence: TGTGCCAGTAGTGTAGACTCCGGGACAGCTATCGACACCTTC. This chain links TRBV19 with TRBJ1-2; 7 bases align to TRBD1. Germline CDR1 is LNHDA and CDR2 is SQIVND (reference sequence). The CDR3 spans 14 residues.

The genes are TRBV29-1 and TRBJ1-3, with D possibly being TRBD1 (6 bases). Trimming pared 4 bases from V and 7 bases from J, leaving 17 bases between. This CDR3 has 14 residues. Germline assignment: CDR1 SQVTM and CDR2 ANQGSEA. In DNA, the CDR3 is TGCAGCGTTGTCCCGACAGGCTTTCCCAACACCATATATTTT. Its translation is CSVVPTGFPNTIYF.

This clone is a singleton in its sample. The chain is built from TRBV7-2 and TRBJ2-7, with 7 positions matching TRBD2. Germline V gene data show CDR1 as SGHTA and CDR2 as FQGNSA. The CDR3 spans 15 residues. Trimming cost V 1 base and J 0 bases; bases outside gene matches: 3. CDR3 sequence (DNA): TGTGCCAGCAGCTTAGAGGGAGGGATCTCCTACGAGCAGTACTTC. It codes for CASSLEGGISYEQYF.

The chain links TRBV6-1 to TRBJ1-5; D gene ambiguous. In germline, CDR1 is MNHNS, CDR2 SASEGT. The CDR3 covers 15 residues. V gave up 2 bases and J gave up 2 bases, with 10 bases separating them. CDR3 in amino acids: CASSEHGSGNQPQHF. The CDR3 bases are TGTGCCAGCAGTGAACACGGGAGTGGCAATCAGCCCCAGCATTTT.

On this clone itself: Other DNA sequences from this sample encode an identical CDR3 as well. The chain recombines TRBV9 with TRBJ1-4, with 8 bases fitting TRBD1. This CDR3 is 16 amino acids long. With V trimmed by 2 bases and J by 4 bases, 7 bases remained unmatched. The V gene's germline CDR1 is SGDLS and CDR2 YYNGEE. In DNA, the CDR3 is TGTGCCAGCAGCGTTGGGACAGGCGCTCGTAATGAAAAACTGTTTTTT. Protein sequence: CASSVGTGARNEKLFF. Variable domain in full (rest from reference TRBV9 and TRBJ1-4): DSGVTQTPKHLITATGQRVTLRCSPRSGDLSVYWYQQSLDQGLQFLIQYYNGEERAKGNILERFSAQQFPDLHSELNLSSLELGDSALYFCASSVGTGARNEKLFFGSGTQLSVL.

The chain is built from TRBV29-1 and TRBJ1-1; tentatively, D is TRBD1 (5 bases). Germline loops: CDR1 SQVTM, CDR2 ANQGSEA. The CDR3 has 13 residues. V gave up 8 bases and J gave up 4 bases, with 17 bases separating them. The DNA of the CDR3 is TGCAGCAGCTGCAGGGATTCGGGCACTGAAGCTTTCTTT. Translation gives CSSCRDSGTEAFF.

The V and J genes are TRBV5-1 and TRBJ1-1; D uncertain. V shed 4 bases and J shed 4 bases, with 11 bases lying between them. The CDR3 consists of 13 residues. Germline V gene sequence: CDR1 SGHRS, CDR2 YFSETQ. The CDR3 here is CASSLQAGTEAFF. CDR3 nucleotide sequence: TGCGCCAGCAGCCTTCAGGCGGGCACTGAAGCTTTCTTT.

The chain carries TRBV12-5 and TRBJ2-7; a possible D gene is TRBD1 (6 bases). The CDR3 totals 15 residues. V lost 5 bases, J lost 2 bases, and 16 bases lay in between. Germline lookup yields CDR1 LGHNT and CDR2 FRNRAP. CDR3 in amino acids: CASGPAGTLAYEQYF. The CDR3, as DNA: TGTGCTAGTGGTCCGGCTGGGACACTTGCCTACGAGCAGTACTTC.

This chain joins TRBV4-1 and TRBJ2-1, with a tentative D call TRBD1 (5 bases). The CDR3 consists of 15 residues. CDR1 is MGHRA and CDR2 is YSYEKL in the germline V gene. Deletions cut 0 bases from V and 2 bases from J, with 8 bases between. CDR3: CASSQDRQPYNEQFF. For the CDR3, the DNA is TGCGCCAGCAGCCAAGACCGACAGCCCTACAATGAGCAGTTCTTC.